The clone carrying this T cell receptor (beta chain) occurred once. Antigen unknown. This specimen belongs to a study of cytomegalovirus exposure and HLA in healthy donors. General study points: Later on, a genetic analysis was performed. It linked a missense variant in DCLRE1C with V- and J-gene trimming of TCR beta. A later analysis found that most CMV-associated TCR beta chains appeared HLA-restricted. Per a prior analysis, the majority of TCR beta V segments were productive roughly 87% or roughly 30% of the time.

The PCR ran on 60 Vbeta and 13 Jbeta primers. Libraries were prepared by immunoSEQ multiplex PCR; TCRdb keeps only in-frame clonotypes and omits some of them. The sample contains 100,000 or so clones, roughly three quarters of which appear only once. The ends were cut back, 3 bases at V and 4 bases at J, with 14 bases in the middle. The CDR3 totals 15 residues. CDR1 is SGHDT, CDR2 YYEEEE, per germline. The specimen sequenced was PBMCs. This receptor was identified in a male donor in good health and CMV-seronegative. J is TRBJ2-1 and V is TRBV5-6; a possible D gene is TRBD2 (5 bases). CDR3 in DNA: TGTGCCAGCAGCTCTGACGGGATCCTGTACAATGAGCAGTTCTTC. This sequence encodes CASSSDGILYNEQFF.